The 15 T cell receptor beta chains given below trace back to one sample, sequenced in a study of cytomegalovirus exposure and HLA in healthy donors. Researchers ran the PCR with 60 Vbeta and 13 Jbeta primers. Data came from immunoSEQ multiplex PCR; TCRdb stores just in-frame clones and leaves some out. Altogether hundreds of thousands of clones are present, just over 75% being singletons, with the ten largest covering roughly 0.62%. The sample taken for sequencing was PBMCs. The receptor set was obtained from a young man in good health and CMV-seronegative.

The chain links TRBV2 to TRBJ2-1, with 12 bases fitting TRBD2. The CDR3 is 18 amino acids. The germline V gene has CDR1 SNHLY and CDR2 FYNNEI. With 7 bases clipped from V and 2 bases from J, the junction kept 12 bases outside the gene matches. CDR3 DNA sequence: TGTGCCAGCAAGGGACTAGCGGGTACCTTAGGACCCTACAATGAGCAGTTCTTC. It translates to CASKGLAGTLGPYNEQFF.

The chain links TRBV9 to TRBJ2-5; TRBD2 agrees at 8 bases. This CDR3 is built from 14 residues. CDR1 SGDLS and CDR2 YYNGEE come from the germline V gene. Trimming cost V 4 bases and J 4 bases; bases outside gene matches: 6. The CDR3 loop reads CASSPQTSVETQYF. The CDR3 DNA sequence: TGTGCCAGCAGCCCTCAGACTAGCGTAGAGACCCAGTACTTC.

In this sample, this clone turned up a few times. The chain couples TRBV25-1 to TRBJ2-7; 10 bases are shared with TRBD2. Germline loops: CDR1 MGHDK, CDR2 SYGVNS. The ends lost 3 bases at V and 6 bases at J; junction bases unmatched: 5. The CDR3 has 14 residues. CDR3 protein: CASSEASGSGEQYF. The CDR3 coding sequence is TGTGCCAGCAGTGAGGCTAGCGGGAGTGGCGAGCAGTACTTC.

The gene calls are TRBV7-8 and TRBJ2-7, with TRBD2 matching over 10 bases. Germline lookup yields CDR1 SGHVS and CDR2 FQNEAQ. CDR3 length: 14 residues. The junction had 4 bases not matched to a gene; V was cut back by 5 bases and J by 3 bases. CDR3 in DNA: TGTGCCAGCAGCGAGATAGCGGGGGGCTACGAGCAGTACTTC. It specifies CASSEIAGGYEQYF.

This rearrangement joins TRBV7-9 to TRBJ2-3; D is ambiguous. The V and J ends lost 1 base and 6 bases respectively, with 8 bases between them. CDR1 is SEHNR and CDR2 is FQNEAQ in the germline V gene (reference sequence). The CDR3 length is 13 residues. The CDR3 loop reads CASSLEKRDTQYF. In DNA, the CDR3 is TGTGCCAGCAGCTTAGAGAAGAGGGATACGCAGTATTTT.

The gene calls are TRBV6-1 and TRBJ2-2, with TRBD1 matching over 9 bases. The ends lost 6 bases at V and 6 bases at J; junction bases unmatched: 2. Looked up from germline, CDR1 is MNHNS and CDR2 is SASEGT. The CDR3 has 13 amino acids. CDR3 residues: CASRQGAAGELFF. In nucleotides, the CDR3 is TGTGCCAGCAGACAGGGGGCTGCCGGGGAGCTGTTTTTT.

The chain's CDR3 is CASSPRLAPNTGELFF. CDR3 DNA: TGTGCCAGCAGCCCCAGGTTGGCCCCGAACACCGGGGAGCTGTTTTTT. The chain combines TRBV7-6 with TRBJ2-2; no firm D call. Looked up from germline, CDR1 is SGHVS and CDR2 is FNYEAQ. The CDR3 is 16 residues long. V was shortened by 5 bases and J by 0 bases, with 13 bases between the two germline ends.

A few counts support this clone. The V gene is TRBV5-6, the J gene TRBJ1-1; TRBD1 is a possible D gene (6 bases). V gave up 3 bases and J gave up 5 bases, with 14 bases separating them. The CDR3 is made up of 14 amino acids. Germline CDR1 SGHDT, CDR2 YYEEEE. The CDR3 sequence: CASSWETRGTEAFF. CDR3 DNA: TGTGCCAGCAGCTGGGAAACCAGGGGTACTGAAGCTTTCTTT.

V usage is TRBV27 and J usage is TRBJ2-7, with TRBD1 matching 8 bases. The CDR3 totals 14 residues. Germline V CDR1 and CDR2: MNHEY, SMNVEV (reference sequence). V dropped 5 bases and J dropped 2; count of bases not matched to a gene: 5. The CDR3 nucleotides are TGTGCCAGCAGTCCATACAGGGGGGCCTACGAGCAGTACTTC. Translating it yields CASSPYRGAYEQYF.

This chain links TRBV28 with TRBJ2-1, with TRBD2 matching 10 bases. V was pared by 3 bases and J by 7 bases, with 9 bases of the junction left unmatched. CDR3 length: 16 amino acids. The germline V gene has CDR1 MDHEN and CDR2 SYDVKM. The CDR3 region has the DNA TGTGCCAGCAGTTTGGCCAGCGGGAGGGCCCGGAATGAGCAGTTCTTC. This gives the protein CASSLASGRARNEQFF.

This chain links TRBV30 with TRBJ2-6, with 7 positions matching TRBD1. The CDR3 contains 16 residues. Trimming took 6 bases from V and 2 from J; bases not matched to a gene: 10. CDR1 is GTSNPN, CDR2 SVGIG, per germline (reference sequence). The CDR3 is CACRRQGSTGANVLTF. The CDR3 nucleotides are TGTGCCTGCCGCCGACAGGGTAGTACTGGGGCCAACGTCCTGACTTTC.

This sequence joins TRBV6-1 and TRBJ2-7, with D unclear. Germline V lookup: CDR1 MNHNS, CDR2 SASEGT. V lost 0 bases, J lost 3 bases, and 3 bases lay in between. This CDR3 comprises 12 residues. CDR3 region: CASSEANYEQYF. The CDR3 DNA reads as TGTGCCAGCAGTGAAGCTAACTACGAGCAGTACTTC.

The gene calls are TRBV10-3 and TRBJ2-1; 15 nucleotides line up with TRBD2. The J segment lost 9 bases and the V segment lost 4 bases, leaving 4 bases of the junction unmatched. CDR3 length: 15 residues. The germline V gene encodes CDR1 ENHRY and CDR2 SYGVKD. In nucleotides, the CDR3 is TGTGCCATCAGTGTAGGGACTAGCGGGAGGAGTGAGCAGTTCTTC. It yields the protein CAISVGTSGRSEQFF.

CDR3 amino acids: CASSSGLSYEQYF. The CDR3 region has the DNA TGTGCCAGCAGCTCAGGGCTGAGCTACGAGCAGTACTTC. V usage is TRBV5-6 and J usage is TRBJ2-5, with D possibly being TRBD1 (5 bases). The end of the DNA fits TRBJ2-7 better, so the J call may be wrong. The CDR3 has 13 amino acids. Per the germline V gene, CDR1 is SGHDT and CDR2 is YYEEEE.

This clone was detected a few times. This sequence joins TRBV29-1 and TRBJ2-1, with D hard to call. The CDR3 contains 10 residues. The ends were cut back, 6 bases at V and 3 bases at J, with 3 bases in the middle. Germline V gives CDR1 SQVTM, CDR2 ANQGSEA. The CDR3 sequence: CSVYYNEQFF. CDR3 coding DNA: TGCAGCGTATACTACAATGAGCAGTTCTTC.